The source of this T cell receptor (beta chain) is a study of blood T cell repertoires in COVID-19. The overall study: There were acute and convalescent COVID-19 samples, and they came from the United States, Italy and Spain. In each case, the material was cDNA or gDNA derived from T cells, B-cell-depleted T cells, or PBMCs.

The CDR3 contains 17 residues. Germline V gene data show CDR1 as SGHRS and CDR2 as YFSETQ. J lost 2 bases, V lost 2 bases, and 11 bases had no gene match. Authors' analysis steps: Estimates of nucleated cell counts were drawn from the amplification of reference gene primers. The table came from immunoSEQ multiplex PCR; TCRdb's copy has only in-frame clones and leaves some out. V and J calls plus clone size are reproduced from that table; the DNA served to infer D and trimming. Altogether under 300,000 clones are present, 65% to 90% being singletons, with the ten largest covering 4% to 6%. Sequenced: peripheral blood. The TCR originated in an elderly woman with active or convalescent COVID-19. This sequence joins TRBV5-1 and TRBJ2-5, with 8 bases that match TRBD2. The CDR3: CASSFGSGGAKQETQYF. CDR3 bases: TGCGCCAGCAGCTTTGGTTCGGGAGGGGCAAAGCAAGAGACCCAGTACTTC.